The 18 T cell receptor beta chains below all came from one sample that was sequenced in a study of response to subunit inactivated influenza vaccine. One entry per CDR3 protein, called by TCRdb with MiXCR from the RT-PCR reads. The table includes about 300,000 distinct CDR3 sequences, 20% to 25% detected once. The sample consisted of PBMCs from blood, taken less than 22 months after vaccination. The receptors derive from a man in his fifties or sixties who received an inactivated influenza vaccine.

This rearrangement joins TRBV18 to TRBJ2-5; D not resolved. The ends were cut back, 0 bases at V and 5 bases at J, with 16 bases in the middle. CDR3 length: 16 amino acids. Germline V lookup: CDR1 KGHSH, CDR2 LQKENI. CDR3 sequence: CASSPPGLYGRETQYF. The DNA of the CDR3 is TGTGCCAGCTCACCACCTGGGCTTTACGGTCGGGAGACCCAGTACTTC.

This clonotype was picked up a small number of times. This rearrangement joins TRBV11-1 to TRBJ1-1; D remains ambiguous. From germline, CDR1 is SGHAT and CDR2 FQDESV (reference sequence). The V end lost 1 base, the J end lost 2 bases, and 23 bases lay between the germline ends. The CDR3 totals 19 residues. DNA for the CDR3: TGTGCCAGCAGCTTAGGGAATCCTTGGTCGAGGGCAGAAAACACTGAAGCTTTCTTT. This gives the protein CASSLGNPWSRAENTEAFF. Variable domain in full (rest from reference TRBV11-1 and TRBJ1-1): EAEVAQSPRYKITEKSQAVAFWCDPISGHATLYWYRQILGQGPELLVQFQDESVVDDSQLPKDRFSAERLKGVDSTLKIQPAELGDSAMYLCASSLGNPWSRAENTEAFFGQGTRLTVV.

The V and J genes are TRBV10-3 and TRBJ2-2; D not resolved. The CDR3 totals 13 residues. V lost 4 bases to trimming and J lost 0 bases, with 3 bases between them. Germline V gene lookup returns CDR1 ENHRY and CDR2 SYGVKD. The CDR3 DNA follows: TGTGCCATCAGTGGGACGAACACCGGGGAGCTGTTTTTT. It is translated as CAISGTNTGELFF.

The chain couples TRBV4-1 to TRBJ1-2; maybe TRBD1 (5 bases). This CDR3 spans 14 amino acids. V was cut by 1 base and J by 4 bases, with 10 bases left in between. Germline CDR1 reads MGHRA; CDR2 reads YSYEKL. CDR3 sequence: CASSQGGARYGYTF. The CDR3 DNA sequence: TGCGCCAGCAGCCAAGGCGGGGCCCGCTATGGCTACACCTTC.

This clonotype appeared many times. This chain joins TRBV20-1 and TRBJ1-3, with D unresolved. The germline CDR1 and CDR2 sequences are DFQATT and SNEGSKA (reference sequence). The CDR3 runs to 14 residues. V was pared by 6 bases and J by 0 bases, with 12 bases between. The DNA for the CDR3 is TGCAGTGCGAGTAGACAAGCCTCTGGAAACACCATATATTTT. Translation gives CSASRQASGNTIYF.

About this clonotype: This sequence may be a read error, since a much larger clone differs from it by one base. This CDR3 fails to terminate in the conserved phenylalanine or tryptophan, so it likely reflects a read error. The chain is built from TRBV12-3 or TRBV12-4 and TRBJ2-1; TRBD2 matches at 8 bases. The CDR3 totals 14 residues. V gave up 3 bases and J gave up 7 bases; unmatched junction bases: 5. CDR3 sequence (DNA): TGTGCCAGCAGTTTTCTAGCGGGCGCGAATGAGCAGTTCTAC. Translating gives CASSFLAGANEQFY.

This clonotype was counted a few times. This chain connects TRBV4-1 to TRBJ1-5; 10 bases match TRBD1. The CDR3 sequence is 15 residues long. V shed 4 bases, J shed 4 bases, and the junction held 4 bases outside the gene matches. The germline CDR1 and CDR2 sequences are MGHRA and YSYEKL. CDR3 sequence reads: CASSRVDRGNQPQHF. The CDR3 DNA sequence: TGCGCCAGCAGCCGAGTGGACAGGGGGAATCAGCCCCAGCATTTT.

The chain carries TRBV29-1 and TRBJ1-3; D may be TRBD1 (5 bases). V was cut by 3 bases and J by 2 bases, with 8 bases left in between. This CDR3 region has 13 residues. CDR1 and CDR2 from the germline V gene are SQVTM and ANQGSEA. The CDR3 spells CSVDQGTGNTIYF. In DNA form, the CDR3 reads TGCAGCGTTGATCAGGGAACTGGAAACACCATATATTTT.

At least ten counts were recorded for this clonotype. The chain uses TRBV9 and TRBJ2-1, with D tentatively TRBD1 or TRBD2 (5 bases each). This CDR3 spans 15 amino acids. V shed 4 bases and J shed 8 bases, with 19 bases lying between them. Germline V lookup: CDR1 SGDLS, CDR2 YYNGEE. The CDR3 sequence is CASSKTVTSRDEQFF. The CDR3 nucleotides read TGTGCCAGCAGCAAGACAGTAACCTCGCGGGATGAGCAGTTCTTC.

The gene calls are TRBV15 and TRBJ1-6; D not certain. V was clipped by 1 base and J by 0 bases, with 10 bases between them. Germline V gene lookup returns CDR1 LNHNV and CDR2 YYDKDF (reference sequence). The CDR3 is 17 amino acids. CDR3 nucleotides: TGTGCCACCAGCAGAGTCGGCAATAGCTCCTATAATTCACCCCTCCACTTT. Its translation is CATSRVGNSSYNSPLHF.

This clonotype has a count of ten or more. V usage is TRBV13 and J usage is TRBJ2-7; TRBD1 agrees at 7 bases. The CDR3 is 15 amino acids. The germline V gene has CDR1 PRHDT and CDR2 FYEKMQ (reference sequence). J lost 1 base, V lost 0 bases, and 3 bases had no gene match. The CDR3 is CASSLGPRGSYEQYF. The CDR3 bases are TGTGCCAGCAGCTTAGGGCCCAGGGGGTCCTACGAGCAGTACTTC.

This chain connects TRBV12-3 or TRBV12-4 to TRBJ2-7; D might be TRBD1 (5 bases). This CDR3 has 13 residues. The V end lost 3 bases, the J end lost 3 bases, and 9 bases lay between the germline ends. The CDR3 region is CASSLVRGYEQYF. DNA for the CDR3: TGTGCCAGCAGTTTGGTAAGGGGCTACGAGCAGTACTTC.

This rearrangement joins TRBV7-9 to TRBJ2-7; TRBD2 matches at 9 bases. Germline V gene lookup returns CDR1 SEHNR and CDR2 FQNEAQ (reference sequence). The CDR3 loop spans 15 amino acids. V lost 1 base, J lost 4 bases, and 5 bases stayed unmatched. As DNA, the CDR3 is TGTGCCAGCAGCTTAGATTTAGCGGGAGTTTACGAGCAGTACTTC. Translation gives CASSLDLAGVYEQYF. The whole variable domain, filled in from reference TRBV7-9 and TRBJ2-7, reads DTGVSQNPRHKITKRGQNVTFRCDPISEHNRLYWYRQTLGQGPEFLTYFQNEAQLEKSRLLSDRFSAERPKGSFSTLEIQRTEQGDSAMYLCASSLDLAGVYEQYFGPGTRLTVT.

In the case of this clonotype: At one boundary the junction diverges from the germline segment, which might be a read error. This chain joins TRBV4-2 and TRBJ2-7; D uncertain. Germline lookup yields CDR1 LGHNA and CDR2 YNFKEQ. This CDR3 is 14 amino acids long. The CDR3 here is CAGSQDRVAYEQYF. The CDR3, as DNA: TGTGCCGGCAGCCAAGATCGGGTGGCCTACGAGCAGTACTTC.

In this sample, this clonotype turned up a few times. The V call is TRBV5-1, the J call TRBJ2-7, with D tentatively TRBD2 (6 bases). This CDR3 contains 13 residues. The germline V gene encodes CDR1 SGHRS and CDR2 YFSETQ. V lost 2 bases and J lost 3, with 9 bases in between. The CDR3: CASSLGDFYEQYF. In nucleotides, the CDR3 is TGCGCCAGCAGCTTAGGGGACTTCTACGAGCAGTACTTC. Variable domain in full (rest from reference TRBV5-1 and TRBJ2-7): KAGVTQTPRYLIKTRGQQVTLSCSPISGHRSVSWYQQTPGQGLQFLFEYFSETQRNKGNFPGRFSGRQFSNSRSEMNVSTLELGDSALYLCASSLGDFYEQYFGPGTRLTVT.

This clonotype appeared many times. The V and J genes are TRBV20-1 and TRBJ1-5; 7 positions match TRBD1. The V segment lost 3 bases and the J segment 0 bases; nucleotides outside the gene matches: 5. The CDR3 loop spans 15 amino acids. Germline CDR1 DFQATT, CDR2 SNEGSKA (reference sequence). CDR3 coding DNA: TGCAGTGCTAGCCCAGGGGGACATAGCAATCAGCCCCAGCATTTT. Translated, it gives CSASPGGHSNQPQHF.

This clonotype came up a few times. The chain is built from TRBV7-6 and TRBJ2-3; the D is unclear. The germline V gene has CDR1 SGHVS and CDR2 FNYEAQ. This CDR3 is 13 amino acids long. Trimming stripped 2 bases from V and 8 bases from J, with 11 bases between. The CDR3: CASSLSDEVTQYF. As DNA, the CDR3 is TGTGCCAGCAGCTTATCTGACGAGGTTACGCAGTATTTT.

This chain connects TRBV5-1 to TRBJ1-1, with a tentative D call TRBD1 (5 bases). V lost 0 bases and J lost 5, with 8 bases in between. This CDR3 region has 13 residues. Germline loops: CDR1 SGHRS, CDR2 YFSETQ. CDR3 bases: TGCGCCAGCAGCTTGGAATGGGGGACTGAAGCTTTCTTT. Protein: CASSLEWGTEAFF.